The 2 T cell receptor beta chains given below trace back to one sample, sequenced in a study of response to subunit inactivated influenza vaccine. TCRdb re-analysed the RT-PCR reads in MiXCR, keeping a single row per CDR3 protein. Among 150,000 to 200,000 distinct CDR3 sequences listed, 10% to 15% were seen once. These same data were also listed under a study on T cells expressing NK-cell markers. This second report adds: Generation of TCR beta cDNA was performed by 5'RACE template switching incorporating UMIs.

Sequences were derived from CD8+ T cells sorted from PBMCs, sampled 11 to 12 days after vaccination. The receptors were sampled from a man aged 50 or older who received an inactivated influenza vaccine.

The genes are TRBV20-1 and TRBJ2-3; D may match TRBD1 or TRBD2 (5 bases each). CDR3 length equals 16 residues. Between the trimmed V and J ends, which lost 6 bases and 5 bases, there was a span of 24 bases. Germline-derived CDR1 and CDR2 are DFQATT and SNEGSKA (reference sequence). CDR3: CSAEGPSPRNLDTQYF. In DNA, the CDR3 is TGCAGTGCCGAGGGGCCTAGCCCCCGGAATTTAGATACGCAGTATTTT.

This clonotype was observed a few times. The V gene is TRBV4-2, the J gene TRBJ2-7; a weak D match, TRBD2 (7 bases). Germline values: CDR1 LGHNA, CDR2 YNFKEQ. This CDR3 region has 15 residues. Between the trimmed V and J ends, which lost 0 bases and 6 bases, there was a span of 15 bases. CDR3 amino acids: CASSQELGGLGEQYF. In nucleotides, the CDR3 is TGTGCCAGCAGCCAAGAATTGGGGGGGCTGGGCGAGCAGTACTTC.